This T cell receptor (beta chain) was retrieved from a study of T cell responses to AZD1222 COVID-19 vaccine. Findings and limits, study-wide: Spike regions recognized by vaccine-associated CD4 TCRs spanned the protein, led by 160-218 and 743-854. Per reports, nearly half of all spike-specific TCRs target regions that are unmutated in variants.

Generated by immunoSEQ multiplex PCR, the TCRdb table keeps only in-frame clones and is missing some. In the table there are approximately 190,000 clones, roughly 92% of which are singletons. In regard to this clone: Its specificity is not known.

This CDR3 is 15 amino acids long. The V and J ends lost 6 bases and 1 base respectively, with 15 bases between them. The germline gives CDR1 SEHNR, CDR2 FQNEAQ (reference sequence). This chain joins TRBV7-9 and TRBJ1-1; a possible D gene is TRBD1 (5 bases). The sequenced sample was peripheral blood, obtained 28 days after the second AZD1222 dose. This receptor was obtained from an adult who received the AZD1222 COVID-19 vaccine. The CDR3 DNA is TGTGCCAGCAGGTTGGGCGGGGCCGCGAACACTGAAGCTTTCTTT. Its translation: CASRLGGAANTEAFF.